One and the same sample provided the 4 T cell receptor beta chains below, sequenced in a study of blood T cell repertoires in COVID-19 (dated by TCRdb to about 2020). The protocol used for the library was the immunoSEQ multiplex PCR assay. TCRdb limited this immuneACCESS table to in-frame rearrangements with V and J called. A share of clones is missing; checked studies link under half to unresolved V genes, and the rest is unexplained. The sample table lists more than 200,000 clones, approximately 90% of them with a count of one. The ten largest clones capture about 4% of the sample. Input material: PBMCs or T cells enriched from blood (not recorded which). These receptor sequences come from a woman aged 25 to 39 who had recovered from COVID-19.

This clone has a count of ten or more. The V call is TRBV6-4, the J call TRBJ2-1, with 10 bases that match TRBD2. Germline trimming cut 3 bases from V and 6 bases from J; bases unmatched to any gene: 5. The germline V gene encodes CDR1 MRHNA and CDR2 SNTAGT. This CDR3 comprises 15 residues. The CDR3, as DNA: TGTGCCAGCAGTGAGGGTTCTAGCGGGAGCAATGAGCAGTTCTTC. Its protein product is CASSEGSSGSNEQFF.

The V gene is TRBV19, the J gene TRBJ2-3; tentatively, D is TRBD2 (6 bases). This CDR3 spans 13 amino acids. V lost 5 bases, J lost 8 bases, and 14 bases lay in between. CDR1 is LNHDA and CDR2 is SQIVND in the germline V gene (reference sequence). The CDR3 here is CASSLNSGVTQYF. CDR3 nucleotide sequence: TGTGCCAGTAGTTTAAATAGCGGAGTTACGCAGTATTTT.

The chain joins TRBV6-5 to TRBJ1-3; TRBD1 is a possible D gene (5 bases). V dropped 11 bases and J dropped 4 bases, with 6 bases sitting between them. Per germline, CDR1 MNHEY and CDR2 SVGAGI. This CDR3 region has 10 residues. The chain's CDR3 is CAAGGNTIYF. The CDR3 DNA is TGTGCCGCAGGGGGAAACACCATATATTTT.

The chain carries TRBV5-1 and TRBJ2-7; 7 bases agree with TRBD2. The germline CDR1 and CDR2 sequences are SGHRS and YFSETQ. The CDR3 is 15 residues long. Germline trimming cut 0 bases from V and 5 bases from J; bases unmatched to any gene: 8. The CDR3 coding sequence is TGCGCCAGCAGCTTGGAAGGGCGGGAGTTCGACGAGCAGTACTTC. This gives the protein CASSLEGREFDEQYF.